This T cell receptor (beta chain) was identified in a study of OX40 agonist ivuxolimab in advanced cancers. Turning to the study itself: Enrollees could have had prior anti-PD-1, anti-PD-L1 or anti-CTLA-4 therapy, which 40% to 45% had received. Points from the study as a whole: Normalized expansion of T-cell clones was also low for some nonresponders.

Measured with immunoSEQ multiplex PCR; TCRdb has only the in-frame clones, and not every one. The top ten hold over 20% of the sample, which has 50,000 or so clones, 85% seen once. In regard to this clone: What it recognizes is unknown.

Between the trimmed V and J ends, which lost 1 base and 12 bases, there was a span of 10 bases. The CDR3 is 12 amino acids. Germline V gene data show CDR1 as SGHAT and CDR2 as FQNNGV. This TCR was recovered from an adult with an advanced solid tumor such as melanoma, head and neck, liver or kidney cancer. The chain links TRBV11-2 to TRBJ2-1; D is uncertain. The sequencing used CD4+ or CD8+ T cells sorted from blood, collected in a trial of the OX40 agonist ivuxolimab. The CDR3 spells CASSLGVLGQFF. The CDR3, as DNA: TGTGCCAGCAGCTTAGGCGTCTTGGGGCAGTTCTTC.